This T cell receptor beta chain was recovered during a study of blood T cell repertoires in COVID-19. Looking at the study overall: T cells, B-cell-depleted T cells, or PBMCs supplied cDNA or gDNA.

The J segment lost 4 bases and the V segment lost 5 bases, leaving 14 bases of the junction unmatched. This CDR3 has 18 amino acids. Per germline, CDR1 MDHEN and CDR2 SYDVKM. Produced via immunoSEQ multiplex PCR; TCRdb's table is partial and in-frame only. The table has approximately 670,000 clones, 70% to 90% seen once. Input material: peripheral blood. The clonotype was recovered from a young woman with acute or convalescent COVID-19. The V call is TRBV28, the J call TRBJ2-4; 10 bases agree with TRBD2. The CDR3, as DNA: TGTGCCAGCAGTCCCGCGTCAGGCCTAGCGGGAGATAAAAACATTCAGTACTTC. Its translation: CASSPASGLAGDKNIQYF.